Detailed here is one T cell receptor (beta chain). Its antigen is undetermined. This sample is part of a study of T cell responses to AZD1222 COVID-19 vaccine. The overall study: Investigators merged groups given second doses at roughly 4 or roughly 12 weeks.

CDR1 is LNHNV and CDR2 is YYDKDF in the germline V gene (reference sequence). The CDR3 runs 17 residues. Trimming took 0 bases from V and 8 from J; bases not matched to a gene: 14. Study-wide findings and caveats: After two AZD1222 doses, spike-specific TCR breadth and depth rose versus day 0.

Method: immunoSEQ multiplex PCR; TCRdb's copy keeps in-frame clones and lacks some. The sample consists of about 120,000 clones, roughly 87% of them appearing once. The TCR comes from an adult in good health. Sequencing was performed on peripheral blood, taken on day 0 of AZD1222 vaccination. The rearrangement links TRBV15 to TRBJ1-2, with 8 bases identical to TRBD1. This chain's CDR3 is CATSRDRDRLEVWGYTF. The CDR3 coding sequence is TGTGCCACCAGCAGAGATCGGGACAGGTTGGAGGTGTGGGGCTACACCTTC.